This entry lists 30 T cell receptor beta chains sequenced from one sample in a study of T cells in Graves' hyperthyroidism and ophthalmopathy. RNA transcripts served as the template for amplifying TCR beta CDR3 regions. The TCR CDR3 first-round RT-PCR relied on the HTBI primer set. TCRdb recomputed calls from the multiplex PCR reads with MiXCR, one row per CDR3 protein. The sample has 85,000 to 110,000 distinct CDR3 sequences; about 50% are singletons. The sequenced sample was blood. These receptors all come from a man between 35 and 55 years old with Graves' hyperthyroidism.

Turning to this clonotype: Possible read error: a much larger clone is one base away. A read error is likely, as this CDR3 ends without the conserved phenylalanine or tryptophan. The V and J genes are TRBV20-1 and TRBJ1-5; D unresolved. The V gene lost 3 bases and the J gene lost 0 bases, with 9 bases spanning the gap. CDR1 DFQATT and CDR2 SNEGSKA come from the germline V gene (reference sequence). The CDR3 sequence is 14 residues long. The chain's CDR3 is CSASSRSSNQPQHS. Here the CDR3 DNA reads TGCAGTGCTAGTTCGAGGAGTAGCAATCAGCCCCAGCATTCT.

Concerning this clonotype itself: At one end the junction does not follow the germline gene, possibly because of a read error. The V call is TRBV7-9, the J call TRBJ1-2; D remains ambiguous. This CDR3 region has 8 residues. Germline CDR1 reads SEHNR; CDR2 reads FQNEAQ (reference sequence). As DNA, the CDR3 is TGCGCCAGCAGTGACACGACCTTC. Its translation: CASSDTTF.

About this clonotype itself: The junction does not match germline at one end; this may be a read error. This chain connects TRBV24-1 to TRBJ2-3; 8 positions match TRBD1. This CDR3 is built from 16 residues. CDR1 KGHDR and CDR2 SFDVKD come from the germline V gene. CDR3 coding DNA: TGTGCCAGCAGTCCGGACAGGGTACGGGGCACAGATACGCAGTATTTT. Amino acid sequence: CASSPDRVRGTDTQYF.

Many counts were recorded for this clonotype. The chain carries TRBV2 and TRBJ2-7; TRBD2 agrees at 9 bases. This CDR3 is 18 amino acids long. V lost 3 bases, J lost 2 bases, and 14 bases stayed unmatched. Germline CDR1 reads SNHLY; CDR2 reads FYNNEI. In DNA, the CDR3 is TGTGCCAGCAGTGATTGGCCTAGCGGGACCATCAACGCCTACGAGCAGTACTTC. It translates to CASSDWPSGTINAYEQYF.

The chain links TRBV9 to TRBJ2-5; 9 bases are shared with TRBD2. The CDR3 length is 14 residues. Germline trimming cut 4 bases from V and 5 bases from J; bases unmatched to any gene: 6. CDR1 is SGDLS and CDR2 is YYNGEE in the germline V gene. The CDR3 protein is CASSSMAGGETQYF. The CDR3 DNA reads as TGTGCCAGCAGCTCGATGGCGGGAGGGGAGACCCAGTACTTC.

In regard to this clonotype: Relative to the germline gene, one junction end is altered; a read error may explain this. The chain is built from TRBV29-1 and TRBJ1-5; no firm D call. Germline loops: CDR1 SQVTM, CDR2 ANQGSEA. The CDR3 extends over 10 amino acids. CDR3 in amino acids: CSWSDHPQHF. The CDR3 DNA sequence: TGCAGCTGGTCTGATCACCCCCAGCATTTT.

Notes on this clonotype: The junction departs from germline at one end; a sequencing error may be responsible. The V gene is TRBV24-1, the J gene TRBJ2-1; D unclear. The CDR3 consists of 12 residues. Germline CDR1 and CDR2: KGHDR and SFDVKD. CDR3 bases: TGTGCCACCAGTGACTCAAACAATGCGCAGCTCTTC. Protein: CATSDSNNAQLF.

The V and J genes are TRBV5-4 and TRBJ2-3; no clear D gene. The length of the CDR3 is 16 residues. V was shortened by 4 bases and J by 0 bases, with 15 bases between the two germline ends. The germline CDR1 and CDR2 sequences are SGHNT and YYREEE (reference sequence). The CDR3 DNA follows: TGTGCCAGCAGCCCGGCGGCGGTAACTAGCACAGATACGCAGTATTTT. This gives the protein CASSPAAVTSTDTQYF.

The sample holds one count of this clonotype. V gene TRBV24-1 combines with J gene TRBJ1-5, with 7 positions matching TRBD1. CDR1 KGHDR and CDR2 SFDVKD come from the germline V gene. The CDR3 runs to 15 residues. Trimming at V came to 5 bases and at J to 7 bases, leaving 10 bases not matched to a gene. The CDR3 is CATSGPGQSRQPQHF. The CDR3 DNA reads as TGTGCCACCAGTGGGCCGGGACAGTCCCGACAGCCCCAGCATTTT.

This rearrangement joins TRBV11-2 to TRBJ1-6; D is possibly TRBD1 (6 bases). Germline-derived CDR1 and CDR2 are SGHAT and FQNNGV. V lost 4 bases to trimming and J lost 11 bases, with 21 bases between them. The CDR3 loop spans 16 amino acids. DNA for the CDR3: TGTGCCAGCAGCTCGCTAGGGGGGGGCCGAACAACACCCCTCCACTTT. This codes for CASSSLGGGRTTPLHF.

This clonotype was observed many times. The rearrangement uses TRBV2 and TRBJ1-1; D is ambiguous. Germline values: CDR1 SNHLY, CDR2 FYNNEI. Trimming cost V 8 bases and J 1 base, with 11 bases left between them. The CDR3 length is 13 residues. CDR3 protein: CASGRIRNTEAFF. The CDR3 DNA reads TGTGCCAGCGGGAGAATCCGGAACACTGAAGCTTTCTTT.

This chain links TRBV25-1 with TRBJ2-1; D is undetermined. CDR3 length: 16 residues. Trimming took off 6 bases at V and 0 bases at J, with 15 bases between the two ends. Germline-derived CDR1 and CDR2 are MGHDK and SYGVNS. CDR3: CASSQGVAPSYNEQFF. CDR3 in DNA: TGTGCCAGCAGCCAAGGTGTGGCCCCCTCCTACAATGAGCAGTTCTTC.

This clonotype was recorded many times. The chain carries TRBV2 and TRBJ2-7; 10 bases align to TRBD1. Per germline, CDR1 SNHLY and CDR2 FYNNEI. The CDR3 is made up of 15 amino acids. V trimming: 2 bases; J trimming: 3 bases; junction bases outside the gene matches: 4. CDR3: CASSESTGGIYEQYF. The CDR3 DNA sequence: TGTGCCAGCAGTGAATCGACAGGGGGCATCTACGAGCAGTACTTC.

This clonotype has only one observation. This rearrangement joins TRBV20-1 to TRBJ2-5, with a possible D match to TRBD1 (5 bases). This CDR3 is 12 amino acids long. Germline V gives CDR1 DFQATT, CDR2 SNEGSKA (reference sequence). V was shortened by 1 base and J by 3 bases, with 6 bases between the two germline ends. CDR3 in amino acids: CSARGREETQYF. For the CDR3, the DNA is TGCAGTGCTAGAGGCAGGGAAGAGACCCAGTACTTC.

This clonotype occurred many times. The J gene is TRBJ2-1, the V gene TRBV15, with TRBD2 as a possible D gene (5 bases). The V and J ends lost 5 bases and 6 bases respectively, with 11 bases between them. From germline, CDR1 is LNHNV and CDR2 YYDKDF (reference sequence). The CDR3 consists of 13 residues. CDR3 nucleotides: TGTGCCACCAGCGGAACTAGTCCCAATGAGCAGTTCTTC. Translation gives CATSGTSPNEQFF.

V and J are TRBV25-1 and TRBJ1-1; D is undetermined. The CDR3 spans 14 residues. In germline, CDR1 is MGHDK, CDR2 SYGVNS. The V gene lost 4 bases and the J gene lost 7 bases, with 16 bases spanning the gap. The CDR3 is CASSGGGVGGEAFF. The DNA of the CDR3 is TGTGCCAGCAGTGGTGGCGGGGTAGGAGGTGAAGCTTTCTTT. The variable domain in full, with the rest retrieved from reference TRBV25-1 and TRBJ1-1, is EADIYQTPRYLVIGTGKKITLECSQTMGHDKMYWYQQDPGMELHLIHYSYGVNSTEKGDLSSESTVSRIRTEHFPLTLESARPSHTSQYLCASSGGGVGGEAFFGQGTRLTVV.

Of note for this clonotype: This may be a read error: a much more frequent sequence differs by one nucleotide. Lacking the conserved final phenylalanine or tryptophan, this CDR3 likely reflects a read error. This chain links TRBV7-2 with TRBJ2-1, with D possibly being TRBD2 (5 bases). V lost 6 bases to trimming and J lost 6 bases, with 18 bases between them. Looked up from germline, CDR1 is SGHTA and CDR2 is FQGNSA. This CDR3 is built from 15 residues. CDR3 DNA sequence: TGTGCCAGCAGTTTGGTGGGAGCAGCCTTCAATGAGCAGTTCCTC. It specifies CASSLVGAAFNEQFL.

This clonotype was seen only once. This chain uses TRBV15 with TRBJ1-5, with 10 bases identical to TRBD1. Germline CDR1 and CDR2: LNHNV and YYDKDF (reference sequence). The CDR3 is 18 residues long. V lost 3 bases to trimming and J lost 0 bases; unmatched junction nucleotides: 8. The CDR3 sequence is CATSSGTGDHYSNQPQHF. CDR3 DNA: TGTGCCACCAGCAGTGGGACAGGGGACCATTATAGCAATCAGCCCCAGCATTTT.

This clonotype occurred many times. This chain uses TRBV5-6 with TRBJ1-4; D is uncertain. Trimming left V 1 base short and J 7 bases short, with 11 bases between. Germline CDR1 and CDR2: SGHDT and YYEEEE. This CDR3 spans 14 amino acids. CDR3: CASSLWTLGEKLFF. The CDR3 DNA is TGTGCCAGCAGCTTGTGGACCCTGGGTGAAAAACTGTTTTTT.

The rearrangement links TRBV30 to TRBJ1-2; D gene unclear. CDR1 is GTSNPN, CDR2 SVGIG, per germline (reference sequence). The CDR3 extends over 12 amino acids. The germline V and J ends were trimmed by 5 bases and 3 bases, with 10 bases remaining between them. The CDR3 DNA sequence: TGTGCCTGGGGAGCTCCTTACTATGGCTACACCTTC. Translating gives CAWGAPYYGYTF.

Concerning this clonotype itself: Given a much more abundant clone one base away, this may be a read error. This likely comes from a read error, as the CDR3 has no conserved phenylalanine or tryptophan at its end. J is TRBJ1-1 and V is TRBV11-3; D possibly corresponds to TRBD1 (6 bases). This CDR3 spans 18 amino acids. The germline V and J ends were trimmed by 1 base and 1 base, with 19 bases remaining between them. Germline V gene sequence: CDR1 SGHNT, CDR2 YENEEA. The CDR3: CASSLGNRVSAWNTEAFL. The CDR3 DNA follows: TGTGCCAGCAGCTTAGGTAACAGGGTCTCGGCGTGGAACACTGAAGCTTTCTTG.

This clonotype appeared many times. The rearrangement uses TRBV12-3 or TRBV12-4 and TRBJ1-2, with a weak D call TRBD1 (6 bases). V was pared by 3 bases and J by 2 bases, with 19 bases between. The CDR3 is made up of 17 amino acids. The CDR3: CASSLIVGGDKNYGYTF. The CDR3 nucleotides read TGTGCCAGCAGTTTGATTGTAGGGGGGGACAAGAACTATGGCTACACCTTC.

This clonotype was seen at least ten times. DNA for the CDR3: TGTGCCAGCAGCTTAGAAGCTAGCGGGGTGTCTCAGCAGTTCTTC. Translation gives CASSLEASGVSQQFF. The chain carries TRBV7-2 and TRBJ2-1; TRBD2 matches 9 bases. CDR1 is SGHTA and CDR2 is FQGNSA in the germline V gene. There are 15 residues in the CDR3. V lost 1 base and J lost 11; bases outside the gene matches: 9. The whole variable domain, remainder taken from reference TRBV7-2 and TRBJ2-1, is GAGVSQSPSNKVTEKGKDVELRCDPISGHTALYWYRQSLGQGLEFLIYFQGNSAPDKSGLPSDRFSAERTGGSVSTLTIQRTQQEDSAVYLCASSLEASGVSQQFFGPGTRLTVL.

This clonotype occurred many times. This chain's CDR3 is CSVGLTPGQGLGTEAFF. CDR3 in DNA: TGCAGCGTGGGCTTGACACCGGGACAAGGGCTCGGGACTGAAGCTTTCTTT. The chain carries TRBV29-1 and TRBJ1-1; the D gene is possibly TRBD1 (6 bases). Per germline, CDR1 SQVTM and CDR2 ANQGSEA. The CDR3 has 17 residues. Trimming left V 6 bases short and J 5 bases short, with 28 bases between.

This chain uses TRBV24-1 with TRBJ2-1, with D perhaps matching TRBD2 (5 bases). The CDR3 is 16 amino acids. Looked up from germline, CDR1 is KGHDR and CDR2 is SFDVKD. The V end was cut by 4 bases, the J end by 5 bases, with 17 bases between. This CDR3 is CATSDLKAGPNNEQFF. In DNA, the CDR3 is TGTGCCACCAGTGACCTGAAGGCGGGCCCAAACAATGAGCAGTTCTTC.

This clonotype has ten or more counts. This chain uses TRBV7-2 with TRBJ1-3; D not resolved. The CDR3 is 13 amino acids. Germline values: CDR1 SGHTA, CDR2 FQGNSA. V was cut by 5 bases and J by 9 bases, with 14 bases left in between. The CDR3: CASSPREGFTIYF. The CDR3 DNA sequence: TGTGCCAGCAGCCCCCGGGAAGGGTTCACCATATATTTT.

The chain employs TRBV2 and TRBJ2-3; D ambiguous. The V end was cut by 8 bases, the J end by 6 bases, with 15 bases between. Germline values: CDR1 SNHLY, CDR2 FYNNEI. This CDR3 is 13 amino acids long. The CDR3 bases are TGTGCCAGCTCAAAAGATATTAGGGATACGCAGTATTTT. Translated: CASSKDIRDTQYF.

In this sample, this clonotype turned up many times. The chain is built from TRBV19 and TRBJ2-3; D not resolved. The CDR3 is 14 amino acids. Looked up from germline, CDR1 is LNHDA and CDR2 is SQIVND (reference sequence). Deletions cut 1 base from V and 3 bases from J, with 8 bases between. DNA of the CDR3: TGTGCCAGTAGTATAGTCCTGGGAACAGATACGCAGTATTTT. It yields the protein CASSIVLGTDTQYF.

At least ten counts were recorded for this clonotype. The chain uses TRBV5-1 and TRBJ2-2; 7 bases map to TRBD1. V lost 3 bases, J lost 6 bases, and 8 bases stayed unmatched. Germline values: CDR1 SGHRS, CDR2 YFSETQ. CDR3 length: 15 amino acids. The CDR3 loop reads CASSWGLTGPGELFF. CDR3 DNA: TGCGCCAGCAGCTGGGGGCTGACAGGGCCCGGGGAGCTGTTTTTT.

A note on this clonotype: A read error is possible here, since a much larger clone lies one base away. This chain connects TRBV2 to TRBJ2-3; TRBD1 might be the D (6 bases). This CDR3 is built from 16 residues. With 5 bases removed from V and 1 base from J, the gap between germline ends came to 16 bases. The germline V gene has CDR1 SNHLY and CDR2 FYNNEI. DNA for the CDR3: TGTGCCAGCAGTAAACAGGGCATGCACGGCACAGATACGCAGTATTTT. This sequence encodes CASSKQGMHGTDTQYF.